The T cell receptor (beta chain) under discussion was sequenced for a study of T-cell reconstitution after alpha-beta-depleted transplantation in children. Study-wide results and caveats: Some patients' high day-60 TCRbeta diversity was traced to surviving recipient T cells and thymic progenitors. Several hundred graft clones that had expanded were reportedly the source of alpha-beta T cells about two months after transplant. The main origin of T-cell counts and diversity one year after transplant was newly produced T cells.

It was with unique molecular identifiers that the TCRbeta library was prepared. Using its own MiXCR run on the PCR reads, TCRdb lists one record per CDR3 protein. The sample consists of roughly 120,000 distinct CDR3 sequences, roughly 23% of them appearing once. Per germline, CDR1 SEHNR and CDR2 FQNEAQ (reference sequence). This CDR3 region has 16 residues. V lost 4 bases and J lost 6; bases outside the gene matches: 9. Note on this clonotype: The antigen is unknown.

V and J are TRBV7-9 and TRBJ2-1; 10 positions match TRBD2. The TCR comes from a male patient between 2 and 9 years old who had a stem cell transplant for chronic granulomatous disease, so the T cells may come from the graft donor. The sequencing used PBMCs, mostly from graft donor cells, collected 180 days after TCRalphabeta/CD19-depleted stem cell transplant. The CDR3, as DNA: TGTGCCAGCAGCTCGCCTAGCGGGAGTATGATCAATGAGCAGTTCTTC. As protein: CASSSPSGSMINEQFF. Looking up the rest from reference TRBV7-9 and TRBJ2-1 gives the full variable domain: DTGVSQNPRHKITKRGQNVTFRCDPISEHNRLYWYRQTLGQGPEFLTYFQNEAQLEKSRLLSDRFSAERPKGSFSTLEIQRTEQGDSAMYLCASSSPSGSMINEQFFGPGTRLTVL.